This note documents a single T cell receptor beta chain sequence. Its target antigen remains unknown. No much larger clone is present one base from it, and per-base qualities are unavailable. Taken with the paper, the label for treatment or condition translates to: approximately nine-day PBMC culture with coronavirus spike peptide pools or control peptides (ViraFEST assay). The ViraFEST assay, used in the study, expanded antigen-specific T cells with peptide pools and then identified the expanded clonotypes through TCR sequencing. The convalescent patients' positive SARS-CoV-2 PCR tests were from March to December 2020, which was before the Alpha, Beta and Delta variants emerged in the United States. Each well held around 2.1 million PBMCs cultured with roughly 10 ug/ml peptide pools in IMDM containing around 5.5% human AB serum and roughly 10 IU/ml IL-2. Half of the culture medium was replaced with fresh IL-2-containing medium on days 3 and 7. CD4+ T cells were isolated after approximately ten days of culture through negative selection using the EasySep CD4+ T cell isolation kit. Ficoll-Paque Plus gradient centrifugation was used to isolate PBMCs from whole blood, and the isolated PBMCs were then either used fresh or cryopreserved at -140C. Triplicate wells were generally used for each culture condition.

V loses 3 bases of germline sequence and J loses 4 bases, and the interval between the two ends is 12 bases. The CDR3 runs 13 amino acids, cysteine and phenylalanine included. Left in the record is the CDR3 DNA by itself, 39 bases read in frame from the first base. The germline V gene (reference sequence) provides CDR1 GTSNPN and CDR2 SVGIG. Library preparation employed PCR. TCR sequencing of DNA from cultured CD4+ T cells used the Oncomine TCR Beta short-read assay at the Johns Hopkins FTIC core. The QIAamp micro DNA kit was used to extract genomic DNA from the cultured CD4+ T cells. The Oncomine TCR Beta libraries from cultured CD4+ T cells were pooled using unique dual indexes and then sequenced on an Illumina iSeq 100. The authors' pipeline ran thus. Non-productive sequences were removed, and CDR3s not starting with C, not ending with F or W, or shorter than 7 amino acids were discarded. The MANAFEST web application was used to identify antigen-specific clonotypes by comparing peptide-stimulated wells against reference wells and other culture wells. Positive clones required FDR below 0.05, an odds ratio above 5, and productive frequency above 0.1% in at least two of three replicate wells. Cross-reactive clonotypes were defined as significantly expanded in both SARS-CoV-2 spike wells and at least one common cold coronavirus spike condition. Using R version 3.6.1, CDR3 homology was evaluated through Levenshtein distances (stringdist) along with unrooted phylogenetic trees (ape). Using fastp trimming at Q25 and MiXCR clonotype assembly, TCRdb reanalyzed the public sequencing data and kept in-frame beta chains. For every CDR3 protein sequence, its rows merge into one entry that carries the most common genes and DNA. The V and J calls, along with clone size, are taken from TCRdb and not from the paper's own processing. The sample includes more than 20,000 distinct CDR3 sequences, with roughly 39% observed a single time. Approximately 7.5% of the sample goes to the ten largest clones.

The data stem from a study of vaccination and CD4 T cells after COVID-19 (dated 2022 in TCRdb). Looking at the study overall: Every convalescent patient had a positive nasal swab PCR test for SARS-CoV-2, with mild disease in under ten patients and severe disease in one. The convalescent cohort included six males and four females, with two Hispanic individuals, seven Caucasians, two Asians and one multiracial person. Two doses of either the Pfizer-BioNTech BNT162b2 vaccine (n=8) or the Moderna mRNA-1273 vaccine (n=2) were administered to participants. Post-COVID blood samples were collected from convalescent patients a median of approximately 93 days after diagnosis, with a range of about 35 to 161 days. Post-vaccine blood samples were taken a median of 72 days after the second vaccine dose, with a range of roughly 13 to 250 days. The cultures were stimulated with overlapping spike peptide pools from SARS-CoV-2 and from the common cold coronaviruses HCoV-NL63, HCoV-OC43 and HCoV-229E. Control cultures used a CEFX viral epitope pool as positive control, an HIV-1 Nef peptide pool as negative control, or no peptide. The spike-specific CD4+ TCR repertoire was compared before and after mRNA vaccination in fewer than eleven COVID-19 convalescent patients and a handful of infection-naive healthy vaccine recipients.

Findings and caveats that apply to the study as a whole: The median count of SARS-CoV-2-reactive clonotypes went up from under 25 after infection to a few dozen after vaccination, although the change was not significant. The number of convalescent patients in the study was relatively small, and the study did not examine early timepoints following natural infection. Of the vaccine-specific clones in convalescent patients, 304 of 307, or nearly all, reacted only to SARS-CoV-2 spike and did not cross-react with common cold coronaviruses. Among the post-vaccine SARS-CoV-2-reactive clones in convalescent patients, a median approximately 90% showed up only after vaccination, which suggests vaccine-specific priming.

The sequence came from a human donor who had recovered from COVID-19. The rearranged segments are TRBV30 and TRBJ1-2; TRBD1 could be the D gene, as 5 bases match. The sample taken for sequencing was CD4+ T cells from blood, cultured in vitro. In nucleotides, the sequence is TGTGCCTGGAGCCCCGGGGGATTCTATGGCTACACCTTC. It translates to CAWSPGGFYGYTF.